This entry concerns a single T cell receptor beta chain. Its antigen is still unknown. All sorted populations exceeded 95% purity. Trimming cost V 4 bases and J 4 bases, with 15 bases left between them. This CDR3 has 15 residues. CDR1 LGHNA and CDR2 YNFKEQ come from the germline V gene. These data are taken from a study of beta chain features in type 1 diabetes. Turning to the study itself: Summed over all samples, the examined sorted cells came to 85 million to 130 million.

Isolated RNA was reverse transcribed in full, so expressed TCRB transcripts were sequenced. Data came from immunoSEQ multiplex PCR; TCRdb stores just in-frame clones and leaves some out. The sample includes a few hundred thousand clones, about 16% of them seen just once. Findings of the study overall: More deletions and fewer insertions at VDJ junctions were seen in type 1 diabetes patients.

The clonotype originates from a woman aged 18 to 35 in good health. Sequenced sample: naive CD4+ T cells from blood. The chain couples TRBV4-2 to TRBJ2-3, with a weak D call TRBD2 (5 bases). CDR3 residues: CASSREGSNSDTQYF. For the CDR3, the DNA is TGTGCCAGCAGCCGGGAAGGGAGTAACTCAGATACGCAGTATTTT.